This TCR beta chain was identified during a study of T cells in Graves' hyperthyroidism and ophthalmopathy. Study background: Before any treatment, at initial diagnosis, peripheral blood was collected. Findings and caveats of the study: Through a model of 13 V-J features, ophthalmopathy was separated from stable hyperthyroidism.

Using RNA transcripts as the source, TCR beta CDR3 regions were amplified. The primer set for the first-round RT-PCR of the TCR CDR3 was HTBI. MiXCR, applied by TCRdb to the multiplex PCR reads, yields one record per CDR3 protein. The sample includes hundreds of thousands of distinct CDR3 sequences, approximately 14% of them seen just once. Diagnosis relied on clinical symptoms, serum thyroxine and TRAb, thyroid ultrasound and orbital computed tomography. A note on this clonotype: Its antigen is not known.

The V gene's germline CDR1 is DFQATT and CDR2 SNEGSKA (reference sequence). Trimming shortened V by 3 bases and J by 5 bases, and 11 bases separated the two germline ends. The CDR3 extends over 13 amino acids. The specimen sequenced was blood. The V gene is TRBV20-1, the J gene TRBJ2-4; no firm D call. This sequence was found in a woman in her late teens or twenties with Graves' hyperthyroidism. CDR3 amino acids: CSASRGLENIQYF. The CDR3 DNA is TGCAGTGCTAGCCGAGGTCTCGAAAACATTCAGTACTTC.